Listed below are T cell receptor beta chains from one sample, sequenced in a study of blood T cell repertoires in COVID-19. The table came from immunoSEQ multiplex PCR; TCRdb's copy has only in-frame clones and leaves some out. The repertoire holds 85,000 to 130,000 clones, 65% to 75% seen once, with approximately 0.87% in the top ten. Sample: peripheral blood. These receptors were taken from a human donor with acute or convalescent COVID-19. The donor label of this sample is uncertain. Both conserved end residues are part of each CDR3. The D gene is left open where the match is weak. A clone size is listed for some rows: how often the clone was seen (once, few, many), or a class if it is expanded.

TRBJ2-5	TRBV2	-	-	TGTGCCAGCAATACACGGACTGGAGGGGAGACCCAGTACTTC	CASNTRTGGETQYF
TRBJ1-2	TRBV19	-	-	TGTGCCAGTAGTCAGTTCTTTGCAGGGGCTGGCTACACCTTC	CASSQFFAGAGYTF
TRBJ1-1	TRBV11-1	-	-	TGTGCCAGCAGCCGCCAGGCCATGAACACTGAAGCTTTCTTT	CASSRQAMNTEAFF
TRBJ2-1	TRBV11-2	-	-	TGTGCCAGCAGCGGACGGACAGCGAGCTCCTACAATGAGCAGTTCTTC	CASSGRTASSYNEQFF
TRBJ1-5	TRBV2	-	-	TGTGCCAGCAGTGTTCAACGGGGGAGAAATCAGCCCCAGCATTTT	CASSVQRGRNQPQHF
TRBJ2-3	TRBV12-5	-	-	TGTGCTAGTGGTTTGGTACGGGAATCTAGCACAGATACGCAGTATTTT	CASGLVRESSTDTQYF
TRBJ2-5	TRBV13	-	TRBD1	TGTGCCAGCAGCTTTAGGCAGGGGGCAGAAGAGACCCAGTACTTC	CASSFRQGAEETQYF
TRBJ1-3	TRBV7-9	-	-	TGTGCCAGCAGCTTCCGCTCCAGCTCTGGAAACACCATATATTTT	CASSFRSSSGNTIYF
TRBJ1-2	TRBV5-1	-	TRBD1	TGCGCCAGCAAGGGGGCGGGGAACTATGGCTACACCTTC	CASKGAGNYGYTF
TRBJ1-5	TRBV28	few	TRBD1	TGTGCCAGCAGCCAGGGACAGGGAAGACAGCCCCAGCATTTT	CASSQGQGRQPQHF
TRBJ2-7	TRBV3-1/TRBV3-2	many	-	TGTGCCAGCAGCCCTTCCTCCTACGAGCAGTACTTC	CASSPSSYEQYF
TRBJ2-7	TRBV5-1	few	TRBD1	TGCGCCAGCAGCCGGACTCCCCCTCACAGGGGGCAATCCTACGAGCAGTACTTC	CASSRTPPHRGQSYEQYF
TRBJ1-5	TRBV14	-	-	TGTGCCAGCAGCCTGGCTAGCAATCAGCCCCAGCATTTT	CASSLASNQPQHF
TRBJ2-6	TRBV4-2	-	-	TGTGCCAGCAGCCAAGGCGGGACTGGGGCCAACGTCCTGACTTTC	CASSQGGTGANVLTF
TRBJ1-1	TRBV7-6	once	TRBD1	TGTGCCAGCAGCTTAGCCCCGACAGGGTTCACTGAAGCTTTCTTT	CASSLAPTGFTEAFF
TRBJ2-1	TRBV12-5	-	TRBD1	TGTGCTAGTGGTTTGGTACTCTGGGACAGGAACAATGAGCAGTTCTTC	CASGLVLWDRNNEQFF
TRBJ1-2	TRBV2	few	-	TGTGCCAGCAGTGATAGTCAGGGGATCAATGGCTACACCTTC	CASSDSQGINGYTF
TRBJ1-1	TRBV10-3	-	-	TGTGCCATCCGGGGGATGAACACTGAAGCTTTCTTT	CAIRGMNTEAFF
TRBJ2-2	TRBV5-1	-	TRBD1	TGCGCCAGCAGCTTGACAGCAGGGGGCCACACCGGGGAGCTGTTTTTT	CASSLTAGGHTGELFF
TRBJ2-7	TRBV6-5	-	TRBD1	TGTGCCAGCAGCCGTGGGGACAGTTTCTCCTACGAGCAGTACTTC	CASSRGDSFSYEQYF
TRBJ2-1	TRBV3-1/TRBV3-2	-	-	TGTGCCAGCAGCCAACGAGGAGGGGGGGTCTACAATGAGCAGTTCTTC	CASSQRGGGVYNEQFF
TRBJ1-1	TRBV6-5	-	-	TGTGCCAGCAGTCGACAGGACGTGAACACTGAAGCTTTCTTT	CASSRQDVNTEAFF
TRBJ1-1	TRBV12-3/TRBV12-4	few	-	TGTGCCAGCAGCAAACAGAGGAACACTGAAGCTTTCTTT	CASSKQRNTEAFF
TRBJ2-7	TRBV28	-	-	TGTGCCAGCAGTCTTGAGGAGTACGAGCAGTACTTC	CASSLEEYEQYF
TRBJ2-5	TRBV7-2	-	TRBD2	TGTGCCAGCACCCAGACTAGCGGGGGACTCCAAGAGACCCAGTACTTC	CASTQTSGGLQETQYF
TRBJ2-2	TRBV11-1	few	-	TGTGCCAGCAGCTTAGAGGTAGGGGCAATCGGGGAGCTGTTTTTT	CASSLEVGAIGELFF
TRBJ2-3	TRBV6-5	few	-	TGTGCCAGCAGTAGTGTGGGCATAGATACGCAGTATTTT	CASSSVGIDTQYF
TRBJ1-1	TRBV3-1/TRBV3-2	few	-	TGTGCCAGCAGCAGCCGGGACATCATGAACACTGAAGCTTTCTTT	CASSSRDIMNTEAFF
TRBJ2-3	TRBV11-2	-	-	TGTGCCAGCAGCTTAGCGGGTACAGATACGCAGTATTTT	CASSLAGTDTQYF
TRBJ2-3	TRBV6-5	-	-	TGTGCCAGCAGTTACGGAGGCGACGATACGCAGTATTTT	CASSYGGDDTQYF
TRBJ1-2	TRBV28	-	-	TGTGCCGTAGGGGGTAGCCCTAACTATGGCTACACCTTC	CAVGGSPNYGYTF
TRBJ1-2	TRBV7-2	-	-	TGTGCCAGCAGCGCAGTCGAGGGAGGGTTTGGCTACACCTTC	CASSAVEGGFGYTF
TRBJ2-1	TRBV27	-	-	TGTGCCAGCAGTTCCTATACCGACAATGAGCAGTTCTTC	CASSSYTDNEQFF
TRBJ2-3	TRBV11-2	-	TRBD2	TGTGCCAGCAGCTTCCATGGAGCGGGGGGAAATACGCAGTATTTT	CASSFHGAGGNTQYF
TRBJ2-3	TRBV29-1	-	TRBD2	TGCAGCCTATGGGGGGGAGTTCACACAGATACGCAGTATTTT	CSLWGGVHTDTQYF
TRBJ1-1	TRBV5-1	-	-	TGCGCCAGCAGCCCGGTCCGGGTCCACAACACTGAAGCTTTCTTT	CASSPVRVHNTEAFF
TRBJ1-1	TRBV7-2	-	-	TGTGCCAGCAGCTTAAGGACCGGGATTGAAGCTTTCTTT	CASSLRTGIEAFF
TRBJ2-1	TRBV5-1	-	TRBD2	TGCGCCAGCAGCTTGGGTGGGGCGGGGGGCACCTACAATGAGCAGTTCTTC	CASSLGGAGGTYNEQFF
TRBJ1-2	TRBV19	-	TRBD1	TGTGCCAGTAGTACAGGGGGCGGCTATGGCTACACCTTC	CASSTGGGYGYTF
TRBJ2-2	TRBV28	few	-	TGTGCCAGCAGTTACCGACCCGGCGGCACCGGGGAGCTGTTTTTT	CASSYRPGGTGELFF
TRBJ2-7	TRBV5-1	-	TRBD2	TGCGCCAGCAGCTGGACTAGCGGGGAAACCTACGAGCAGTACTTC	CASSWTSGETYEQYF
TRBJ1-5	TRBV28	once	-	TGTGCCAGCAGTTCACAGGGCCAGCCCCAGCATTTT	CASSSQGQPQHF
TRBJ2-1	TRBV18	-	TRBD2	TGTGCCAGCTCACCTCGAACTAGCGGGGCGACGGACAATGAGCAGTTCTTC	CASSPRTSGATDNEQFF
TRBJ2-1	TRBV6-5	-	-	TGTGCCAGCCGCGGGGGCGGCCCCCCGGGAAATGAGCAGTTCTTC	CASRGGGPPGNEQFF
TRBJ2-3	TRBV10-3	-	TRBD2	TGTGCCATCAGTGAGTCTGCCGGACGACGGGGGGGCGGGATGAATACGCAGTATTTT	CAISESAGRRGGGMNTQYF
TRBJ1-5	TRBV18	-	TRBD1	TGTGCCAGCTCACTGACAGGGGGCGCGGGTCAGCCCCAGCATTTT	CASSLTGGAGQPQHF
TRBJ2-7	TRBV27	-	TRBD1	TGTGCCAGCAGTTTATATCGAGACAGGGGCTACGAGCAGTACTTC	CASSLYRDRGYEQYF
TRBJ2-3	TRBV7-3	-	-	TGTGCCAGCAGCTTAGTTCGGGGTACGGGCACAGATACGCAGTATTTT	CASSLVRGTGTDTQYF
TRBJ2-1	TRBV24-1	-	TRBD2	TGTGCCACCAGTGACCCGGGACTAGCGGGCTACAATGAGCAGTTCTTC	CATSDPGLAGYNEQFF
TRBJ2-2	TRBV5-5	-	-	TGTGCCAGCAGCTTGGCCGAGTCCATGAAGCTGTTTTTT	CASSLAESMKLFF
TRBJ1-1	TRBV20-1	-	-	TGCAGTGCCGAGTCTGTGTCCATAGCTTTCTTT	CSAESVSIAFF
TRBJ1-1	TRBV9	many	-	TGTGCCAGCAGCGATACACTCCTACAGGGCCACACTGAAGCTTTCTTT	CASSDTLLQGHTEAFF
TRBJ2-1	TRBV19	-	-	TGTGCCAGTAGTCCGGACACCTACAATGAGCAGTTCTTC	CASSPDTYNEQFF
TRBJ2-5	TRBV14	once	TRBD1	TGTGCCAGCAGCCAAGTGGGGACAGTCCAAGAGACCCAGTACTTC	CASSQVGTVQETQYF
TRBJ1-1	TRBV3-1/TRBV3-2	once	-	TGTGCCAGCAGCCGCGGCGGGGGAATGAACACTGAAGCTTTCTTT	CASSRGGGMNTEAFF